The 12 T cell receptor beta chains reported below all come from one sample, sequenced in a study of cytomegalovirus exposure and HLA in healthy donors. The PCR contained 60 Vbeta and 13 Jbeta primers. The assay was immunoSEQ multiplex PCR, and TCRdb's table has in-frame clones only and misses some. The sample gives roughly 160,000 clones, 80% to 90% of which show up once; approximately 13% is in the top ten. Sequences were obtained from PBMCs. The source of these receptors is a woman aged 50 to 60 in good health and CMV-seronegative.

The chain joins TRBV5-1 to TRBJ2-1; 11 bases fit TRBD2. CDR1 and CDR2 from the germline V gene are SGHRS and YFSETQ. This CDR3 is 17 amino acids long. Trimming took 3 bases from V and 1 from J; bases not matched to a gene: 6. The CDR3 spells CASSWGASGGSYNEQFF. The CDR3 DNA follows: TGCGCCAGCAGCTGGGGGGCTAGCGGGGGGTCCTACAATGAGCAGTTCTTC.

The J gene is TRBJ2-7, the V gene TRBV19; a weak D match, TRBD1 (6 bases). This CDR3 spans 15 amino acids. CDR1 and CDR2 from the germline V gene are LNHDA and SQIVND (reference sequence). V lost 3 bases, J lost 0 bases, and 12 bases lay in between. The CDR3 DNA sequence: TGTGCCAGTAGTATTGGGGGCGGACACTCCTACGAGCAGTACTTC. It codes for CASSIGGGHSYEQYF.

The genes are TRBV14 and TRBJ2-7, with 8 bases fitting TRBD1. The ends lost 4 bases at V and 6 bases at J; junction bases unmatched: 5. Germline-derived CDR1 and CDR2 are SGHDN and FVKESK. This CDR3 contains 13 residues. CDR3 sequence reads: CASSRDRGGEQYF. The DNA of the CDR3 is TGTGCCAGCAGCCGCGACAGGGGCGGCGAGCAGTACTTC.

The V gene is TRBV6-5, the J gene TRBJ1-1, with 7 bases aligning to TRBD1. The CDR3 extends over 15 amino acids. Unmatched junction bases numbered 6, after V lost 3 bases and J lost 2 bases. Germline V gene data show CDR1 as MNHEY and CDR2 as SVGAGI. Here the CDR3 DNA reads TGTGCCAGCAGTTATTTCAACAGGGGTAACACTGAAGCTTTCTTT. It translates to CASSYFNRGNTEAFF.

CDR3 sequence reads: CASSSWPGGGNSPLHF. The CDR3 DNA sequence: TGTGCCAGCAGCTCGTGGCCCGGGGGGGGCAATTCACCCCTCCACTTT. V usage is TRBV5-6 and J usage is TRBJ1-6; TRBD1 is a possible D gene (6 bases). CDR1 and CDR2 from the germline V gene are SGHDT and YYEEEE. The V end was cut by 3 bases, the J end by 7 bases, with 17 bases between. CDR3 length: 16 amino acids.

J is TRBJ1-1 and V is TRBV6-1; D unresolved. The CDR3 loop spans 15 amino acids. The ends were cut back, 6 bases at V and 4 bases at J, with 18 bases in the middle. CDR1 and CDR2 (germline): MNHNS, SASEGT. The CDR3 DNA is TGTGCCAGCAGGCGGGGATTTGGGTTTGGCACTGAAGCTTTCTTT. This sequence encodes CASRRGFGFGTEAFF.

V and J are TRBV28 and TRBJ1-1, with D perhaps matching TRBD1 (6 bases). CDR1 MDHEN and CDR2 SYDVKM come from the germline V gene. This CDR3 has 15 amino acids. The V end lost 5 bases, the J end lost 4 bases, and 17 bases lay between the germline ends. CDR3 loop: CASSHYRETGTEAFF. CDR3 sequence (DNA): TGTGCCAGCAGTCACTACAGGGAAACAGGCACTGAAGCTTTCTTT.

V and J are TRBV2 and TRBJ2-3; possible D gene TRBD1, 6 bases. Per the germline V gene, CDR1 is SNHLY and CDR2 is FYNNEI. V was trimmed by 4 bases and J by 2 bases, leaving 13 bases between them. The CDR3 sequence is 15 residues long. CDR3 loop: CASSGTETYTDTQYF. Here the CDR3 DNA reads TGTGCCAGCAGTGGGACAGAGACGTACACAGATACGCAGTATTTT.

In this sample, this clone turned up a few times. The CDR3 loop is CASSVEGGGGFPETQYF. The CDR3 nucleotides read TGTGCCAGCAGCGTAGAAGGAGGCGGGGGGTTCCCCGAGACCCAGTACTTC. The chain recombines TRBV9 with TRBJ2-5; 8 bases line up with TRBD2. This CDR3 region has 17 residues. Germline CDR1 is SGDLS and CDR2 is YYNGEE. The V segment lost 0 bases and the J segment 5 bases; nucleotides outside the gene matches: 12. The whole variable domain, remainder taken from reference TRBV9 and TRBJ2-5, is DSGVTQTPKHLITATGQRVTLRCSPRSGDLSVYWYQQSLDQGLQFLIQYYNGEERAKGNILERFSAQQFPDLHSELNLSSLELGDSALYFCASSVEGGGGFPETQYFGPGTRLLVL.

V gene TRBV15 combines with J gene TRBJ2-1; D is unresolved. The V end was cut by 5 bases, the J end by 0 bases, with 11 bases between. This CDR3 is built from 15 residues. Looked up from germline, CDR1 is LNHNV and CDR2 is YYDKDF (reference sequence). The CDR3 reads CATSGDRSSYNEQFF. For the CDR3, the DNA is TGTGCCACCAGCGGCGACCGGAGCTCCTACAATGAGCAGTTCTTC.

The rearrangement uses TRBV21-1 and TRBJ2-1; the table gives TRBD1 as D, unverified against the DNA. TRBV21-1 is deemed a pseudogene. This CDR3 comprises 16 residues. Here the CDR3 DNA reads TGTGCCAGCAGCAAAGATGTGGAGACAGGGGGCGATGAGCAGTTCTTC. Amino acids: CASSKDVETGGDEQFF.

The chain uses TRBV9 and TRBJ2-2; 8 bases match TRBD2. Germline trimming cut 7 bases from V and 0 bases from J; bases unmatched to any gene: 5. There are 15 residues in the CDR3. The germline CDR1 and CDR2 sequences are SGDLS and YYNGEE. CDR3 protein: CASSLTSANTGELFF. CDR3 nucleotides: TGTGCCAGCTCCTTGACTAGCGCGAACACCGGGGAGCTGTTTTTT. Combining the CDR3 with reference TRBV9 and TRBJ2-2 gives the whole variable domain DSGVTQTPKHLITATGQRVTLRCSPRSGDLSVYWYQQSLDQGLQFLIQYYNGEERAKGNILERFSAQQFPDLHSELNLSSLELGDSALYFCASSLTSANTGELFFGEGSRLTVL.